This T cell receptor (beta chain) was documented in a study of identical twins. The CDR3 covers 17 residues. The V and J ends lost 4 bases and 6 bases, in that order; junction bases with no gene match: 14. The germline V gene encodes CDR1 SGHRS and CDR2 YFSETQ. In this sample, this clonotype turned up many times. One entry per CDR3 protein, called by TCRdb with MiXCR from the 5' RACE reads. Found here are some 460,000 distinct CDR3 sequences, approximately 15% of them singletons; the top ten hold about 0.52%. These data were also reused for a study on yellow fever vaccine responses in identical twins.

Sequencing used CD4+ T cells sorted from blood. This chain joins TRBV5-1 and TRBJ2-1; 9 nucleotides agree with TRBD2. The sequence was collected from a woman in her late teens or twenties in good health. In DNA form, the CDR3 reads TGCGCCAGCAGCGAGGTAATAGCGGGAGAATTAGGCAATGAGCAGTTCTTC. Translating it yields CASSEVIAGELGNEQFF. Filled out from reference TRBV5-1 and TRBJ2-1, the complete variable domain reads KAGVTQTPRYLIKTRGQQVTLSCSPISGHRSVSWYQQTPGQGLQFLFEYFSETQRNKGNFPGRFSGRQFSNSRSEMNVSTLELGDSALYLCASSEVIAGELGNEQFFGPGTRLTVL.